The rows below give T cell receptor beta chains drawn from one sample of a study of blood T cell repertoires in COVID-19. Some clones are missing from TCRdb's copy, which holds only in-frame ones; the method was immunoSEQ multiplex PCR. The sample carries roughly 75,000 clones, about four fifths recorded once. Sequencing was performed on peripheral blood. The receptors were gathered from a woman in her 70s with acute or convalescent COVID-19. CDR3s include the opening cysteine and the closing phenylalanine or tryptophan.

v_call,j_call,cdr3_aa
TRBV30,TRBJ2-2,CAWRHGNGAGELFF
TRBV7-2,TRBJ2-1,CASSLEASGAYNEQFF
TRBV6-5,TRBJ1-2,CASRLQEGGGYTF
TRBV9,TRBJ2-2,CASSLGREVGELFF
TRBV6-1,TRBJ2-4,CASREQGAVSKNIQYF
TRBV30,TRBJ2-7,CANPGGTSGFYEQYF
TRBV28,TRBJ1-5,CASSLSRVQPQHF
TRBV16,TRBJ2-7,CASSQSRQGAYEQYF
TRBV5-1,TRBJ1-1,CASSLDMGRNTEAFF
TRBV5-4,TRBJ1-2,CASSEGQNYGYTF
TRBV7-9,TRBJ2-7,CASSPPGQGWDEQYF
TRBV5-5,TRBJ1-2,CASSLGQGNRGYTF
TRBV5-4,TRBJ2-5,CASSAKETQYF
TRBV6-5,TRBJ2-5,CASSLTGGPGETQYF
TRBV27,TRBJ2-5,CASRTGGETQYF
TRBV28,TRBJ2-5,CASSLRLGVAGAEETQYF
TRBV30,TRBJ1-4,CAWSVFLDRGDEKLFF
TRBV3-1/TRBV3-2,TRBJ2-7,CASSQAWTSAYEQYF
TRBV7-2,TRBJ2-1,CASSNSGKGNEQFF
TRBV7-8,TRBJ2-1,CASSPRTSGGAYNEQFF
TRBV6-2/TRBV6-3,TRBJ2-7,CASSYRGRDSEQYF
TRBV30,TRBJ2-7,CACQDREYEQYF
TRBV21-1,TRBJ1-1,CASSKRRTGDNTEAFF
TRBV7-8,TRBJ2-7,CASSPAGLAGSYEQYF
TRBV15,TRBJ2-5,CATSRDAGAWQETQYF
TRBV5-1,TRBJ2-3,CASSLASGGTDTQYF